This T cell receptor (beta chain) is drawn from a study of monozygotic twins with inflammatory bowel disease. From its re-call of the 5' RACE reads, TCRdb lists each CDR3 protein once, without DNA. The sample data list around 450,000 distinct CDR3 sequences. Looked up from germline, CDR1 is SQVTM and CDR2 is ANQGSEA. The CDR3 has 12 residues. Researchers collected approximately 2.5 ml of blood per donor. Sequenced material: blood. The clonotype comes from a human donor with ulcerative colitis or Crohn's disease, or a healthy co-twin of an affected twin (not recorded which). The J gene is TRBJ1-6, the V gene TRBV29-1. This CDR3 is CSVRLEGSPLHF. The whole variable domain, filled in from reference TRBV29-1 and TRBJ1-6, reads SAVISQKPSRDICQRGTSLTIQCQVDSQVTMMFWYRQQPGQSLTLIATANQGSEATYESGFVIDKFPISRPNLTFSTLTVSNMSPEDSSIYLCSVRLEGSPLHFGNGTRLTVT.